Presented here are 10 T cell receptor beta chains from one specimen sequenced in a study of cytomegalovirus exposure and HLA in healthy donors. 13 Jbeta primers and 60 Vbeta primers were used for the PCR. Method: immunoSEQ multiplex PCR; TCRdb's copy keeps in-frame clones and lacks some. This sample yields 150,000 to 200,000 clones, of which 82% are seen a single time; less than 2% belongs to the top ten. The source material was PBMCs. The receptors were gathered from a man in his forties in good health and CMV-seronegative.

The rearrangement links TRBV5-1 to TRBJ2-1; 16 bases fit TRBD2. This CDR3 region has 16 residues. V lost 1 base, J lost 14 bases, and 9 bases stayed unmatched. Germline CDR1 SGHRS, CDR2 YFSETQ. CDR3 amino acids: CASSLWGTSGGGSKFF. The DNA of the CDR3 is TGCGCCAGCAGCTTGTGGGGGACTAGCGGGGGGGGGTCAAAGTTCTTC.

Concerning this clone itself: Other DNA sequences in this sample translate to the same CDR3. This sequence joins TRBV28 and TRBJ1-5; 12 nucleotides match TRBD1. The V gene end was trimmed by 6 bases and the J gene end by 7 bases; junction bases not matched to a gene: 7. Germline-derived CDR1 and CDR2 are MDHEN and SYDVKM. CDR3 length: 15 residues. The CDR3 region is CASSWGQGARQPQHF. CDR3 coding DNA: TGTGCCAGCAGCTGGGGACAGGGGGCGAGGCAGCCCCAGCATTTT. The whole variable domain, filled in from reference TRBV28 and TRBJ1-5, reads DVKVTQSSRYLVKRTGEKVFLECVQDMDHENMFWYRQDPGLGLRLIYFSYDVKMKEKGDIPEGYSVSREKKERFSLILESASTNQTSMYLCASSWGQGARQPQHFGDGTRLSIL.

This chain joins TRBV19 and TRBJ2-5, with TRBD1 identical over 9 bases. Looked up from germline, CDR1 is LNHDA and CDR2 is SQIVND (reference sequence). This CDR3 contains 16 residues. V shed 4 bases and J 4 bases; nucleotides not matched to a gene: 10. CDR3 coding DNA: TGTGCCAGTAGTAGACGGACAGGGGCCTGGGTAGAGACCCAGTACTTC. As protein: CASSRRTGAWVETQYF.

This sequence joins TRBV4-2 and TRBJ2-2; 12 positions agree with TRBD2. This CDR3 has 19 residues. Germline CDR1 reads LGHNA; CDR2 reads YNFKEQ. The V and J ends lost 3 bases and 1 base, in that order; junction bases with no gene match: 9. DNA of the CDR3: TGTGCCAGCAGCCAGGCTGCAGGGACTAGCGGGTGGAACACCGGGGAGCTGTTTTTT. Translating gives CASSQAAGTSGWNTGELFF.

The chain carries TRBV5-1 and TRBJ1-3, with 8 bases fitting TRBD1. Germline CDR1 is SGHRS and CDR2 is YFSETQ. The CDR3 sequence is 14 residues long. J was trimmed by 4 bases and V by 4 bases; bases with no gene match: 4. CDR3 sequence reads: CASSQGARGNTIYF. For the CDR3, the DNA is TGCGCCAGCAGCCAGGGGGCGCGAGGAAACACCATATATTTT.

The chain is built from TRBV4-3 and TRBJ2-7, with 8 bases matching TRBD1. The CDR3 is made up of 19 amino acids. Trimming took 1 base from V and 0 from J; bases not matched to a gene: 14. Germline V gene sequence: CDR1 LGHNA, CDR2 YSLEER. In DNA, the CDR3 is TGCGCCAGCAGCCAAGTCTACGATTCCAGGGGGCGCAACTCCTACGAGCAGTACTTC. Protein: CASSQVYDSRGRNSYEQYF.

J is TRBJ1-5 and V is TRBV7-2, with unresolved D. CDR3 size: 13 residues. V dropped 6 bases and J dropped 0 bases, with 6 bases sitting between them. Germline V gene sequence: CDR1 SGHTA, CDR2 FQGNSA. The CDR3 bases are TGTGCCAGCAGTCCCTATAGCAATCAGCCCCAGCATTTT. Translation gives CASSPYSNQPQHF.

The chain couples TRBV15 to TRBJ1-5, with 7 bases fitting TRBD1. CDR3 length: 13 residues. CDR1 LNHNV and CDR2 YYDKDF come from the germline V gene (reference sequence). J was trimmed by 6 bases and V by 3 bases; bases with no gene match: 2. The CDR3 sequence is CATSRDRSQPQHF. The CDR3 nucleotides are TGTGCCACCAGCAGGGACAGGTCTCAGCCCCAGCATTTT.

V is TRBV28 and J is TRBJ2-1; 9 bases map to TRBD1. This CDR3 contains 14 residues. Germline CDR1 reads MDHEN; CDR2 reads SYDVKM. Unmatched junction bases numbered 8, after V lost 5 bases and J lost 9 bases. CDR3 in amino acids: CASSPWTGVSEQFF. Here the CDR3 DNA reads TGTGCCAGCAGTCCTTGGACAGGGGTCAGTGAGCAGTTCTTC.

This chain connects TRBV19 to TRBJ1-1, with TRBD1 matching 7 bases. Per the germline V gene, CDR1 is LNHDA and CDR2 is SQIVND (reference sequence). The V and J ends lost 4 bases and 4 bases, in that order; junction bases with no gene match: 3. This CDR3 has 13 amino acids. CDR3 protein: CASSTQGRTEAFF. The CDR3 bases are TGTGCCAGTAGTACACAGGGGCGCACTGAAGCTTTCTTT.